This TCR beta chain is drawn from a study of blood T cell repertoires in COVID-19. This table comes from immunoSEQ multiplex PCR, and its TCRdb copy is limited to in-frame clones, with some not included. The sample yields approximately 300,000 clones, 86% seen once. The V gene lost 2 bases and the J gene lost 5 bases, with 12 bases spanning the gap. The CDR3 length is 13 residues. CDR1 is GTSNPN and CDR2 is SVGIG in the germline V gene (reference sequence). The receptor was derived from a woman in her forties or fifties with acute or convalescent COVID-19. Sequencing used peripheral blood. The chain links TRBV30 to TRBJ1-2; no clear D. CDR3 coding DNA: TGTGCCTGGAGTCTGGGCGTTTATTATGGCTACACCTTC. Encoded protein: CAWSLGVYYGYTF.